The rows below give T cell receptor beta chains drawn from one sample of a study of T cells in Graves' hyperthyroidism and ophthalmopathy. TCRdb re-called the multiplex PCR reads with MiXCR, one entry per CDR3 protein. The table includes 220,000 or so distinct CDR3 sequences, around 17% detected once. The sample comprised blood. Source of these receptors: a woman aged 18-35 years with Graves' ophthalmopathy. Each CDR3 is given without its conserved first and last residue.

TRBV10-3	13	TRBJ1-2	AISESRTHTYGYT
TRBV14	10	TRBJ2-7	ASSQYYYEQY
TRBV2	20	TRBJ2-1	ASSPTGGLTLAAGATYNEQF
TRBV30	11	TRBJ2-7	AWTVGQPYEQY
TRBV28	13	TRBJ2-7	ASSPIAGGPHEQY
TRBV19	12	TRBJ1-3	ASSAGTGTNTIY
TRBV19	10	TRBJ2-3	ASIGLADTQY
TRBV3-1	14	TRBJ2-3	ASSHRRTSSTDTQY
TRBV18	14	TRBJ2-7	ASPPRQGAEAYEQY
TRBV6-2/TRBV6-3	14	TRBJ2-1	ASSHTRDRGNNEQF
TRBV7-6	14	TRBJ2-3	ASSVRLASSTDTQY
TRBV13	16	TRBJ1-4	ASSLGLGTIATNEKLF
TRBV20-1	10	TRBJ2-1	SARQGYNEQF
TRBV29-1	17	TRBJ2-1	SVCLIGTSGRASYNEQF
TRBV9	13	TRBJ1-2	ASSAHRTLNYGYT
TRBV7-2	13	TRBJ2-1	ASSLTGQGGVEQF
TRBV18	10	TRBJ1-2	ASSPTGDGYT
TRBV5-6	14	TRBJ2-7	ASSAMTSGGTHEQY
TRBV11-2	13	TRBJ2-7	AGSNGRQGIYEQY
TRBV19	15	TRBJ2-1	ASSSTSGRSSYNEQF
TRBV5-1	12	TRBJ2-7	ASSPDNLAGEQY
TRBV3-1	15	TRBJ2-1	ASSPQSTSGTYNEQF
TRBV27	13	TRBJ1-2	ASSQSAGAGYGYT
TRBV12-3/TRBV12-4	15	TRBJ2-1	ASSLPRDRDYRGEQF
TRBV5-1	15	TRBJ2-1	ASSSRDGLSSYNEQF
TRBV9	13	TRBJ1-6	ASSVRGAYNSPLH
TRBV19	18	TRBJ2-7	ASSSFRGLAGGVSSYEQY
TRBV2	11	TRBJ1-1	ASNQVMNTEAF
TRBV6-5	14	TRBJ2-6	ANSYSPYSGANVLT
TRBV2	15	TRBJ1-1	ASNGDRGRGPNTEAF
TRBV7-8	15	TRBJ2-3	ASSFGQGVPTTDTQY
TRBV6-1	13	TRBJ2-7	ASSEFESFSYEQY
TRBV27	13	TRBJ1-2	ASSQGDGSNYGYT
TRBV28	13	TRBJ1-3	ASSSLGTPGNTIY
TRBV2	11	TRBJ2-5	ASSRNQGETQY
TRBV2	11	TRBJ2-5	ASSEGSPRPQY
TRBV7-3	13	TRBJ2-1	ASSLDRARGNEQF
TRBV7-9	15	TRBJ2-1	ASSLDLAGGVYNEQF
TRBV6-2/TRBV6-3	16	TRBJ2-1	ASSLGRTAPKEYNEQF
TRBV15	13	TRBJ2-1	ATSNSGGAYNEQF
TRBV20-1	14	TRBJ1-1	SARDLSGQGETEAF
TRBV9	12	TRBJ1-1	ASSAGTGHTEAF
TRBV15	13	TRBJ1-6	ATSRTGTGNSPLH
TRBV20-1	10	TRBJ2-7	SATGSSYEQY
TRBV2	11	TRBJ2-7	ASSEWQNYEQY
TRBV4-1	12	TRBJ1-5	ASSQRAPDQPQH
TRBV13	13	TRBJ2-7	ASSFRDFRHYEQY
TRBV2	11	TRBJ1-1	ASSGQGGTEAF
TRBV7-2	13	TRBJ1-1	AGSPTDRADTEAF
TRBV18	16	TRBJ2-2	ASSPKASGGTNTGELF
TRBV20-1	13	TRBJ2-3	SVGGLASSTDTQY
TRBV20-1	11	TRBJ1-2	SARGEVNYGYT
TRBV13	13	TRBJ2-3	ASTKGAGGGDTQY
TRBV19	11	TRBJ1-1	ASSLRGPPVAF
TRBV2	15	TRBJ2-1	ASSHKLAGVSKNEQF